Following are 20 T cell receptor beta chains from one sample sequenced in a study of shared clonotypes between healthy human individuals. The assay was immunoSEQ multiplex PCR, and TCRdb's table has in-frame clones only and misses some. There are about 330,000 clones in the sample; roughly 70% occur only once, and under 13% lies in the top ten. Sequencing used memory CD4+ T cells sorted from blood. The subset denotes: CD45RA-negative fraction. All receptors come from a man aged 30-40 years in good health.

Remarks on this clone: Within the sample, other DNA sequences also encode this same CDR3. V usage is TRBV5-1 and J usage is TRBJ1-2, with D maybe TRBD1 (6 bases). Germline CDR1 reads SGHRS; CDR2 reads YFSETQ. This CDR3 has 12 amino acids. Trimming took off 0 bases at V and 7 bases at J, with 7 bases between the two ends. The CDR3 nucleotides read TGCGCCAGCAGCTTGGAGGGGGGTGGCTACACCTTC. Its protein is CASSLEGGGYTF.

Many counts were recorded for this clone. J is TRBJ2-7 and V is TRBV15; TRBD1 agrees at 8 bases. Germline trimming cut 0 bases from V and 7 bases from J; bases unmatched to any gene: 8. Germline loops: CDR1 LNHNV, CDR2 YYDKDF (reference sequence). This CDR3 region has 15 residues. The CDR3 is CATSRDRQGAGEQYF. DNA for the CDR3: TGTGCCACCAGCAGAGATCGGCAGGGGGCGGGAGAGCAGTACTTC.

This chain uses TRBV18 with TRBJ1-2; no clear D. The germline V gene has CDR1 KGHSH and CDR2 LQKENI. V was trimmed by 5 bases and J by 4 bases, leaving 17 bases between them. The CDR3 has 15 residues. The CDR3 DNA reads TGTGCCAGCTCATTAAACACCAATGGAGGCTATGGCTACACCTTC. It is translated as CASSLNTNGGYGYTF.

V gene TRBV5-6 combines with J gene TRBJ2-7; D unresolved. The CDR3 has 14 residues. V lost 7 bases, J lost 0 bases, and 14 bases lay in between. Per the germline V gene, CDR1 is SGHDT and CDR2 is YYEEEE. The CDR3, as DNA: TGTGCCAGCTCCTTGGGCCCCTACTCCTACGAGCAGTACTTC. This translates into CASSLGPYSYEQYF.

This chain links TRBV9 with TRBJ2-5; D possibly corresponds to TRBD2 (6 bases). Between the trimmed V and J ends, which lost 0 bases and 1 base, there was a span of 13 bases. Germline V gene lookup returns CDR1 SGDLS and CDR2 YYNGEE. This CDR3 comprises 16 residues. CDR3 DNA: TGTGCCAGCAGCGTAGGGGCGGGACCGCTCCAAGAGACCCAGTACTTC. This sequence encodes CASSVGAGPLQETQYF.

This chain links TRBV28 with TRBJ2-1; D is ambiguous. The CDR3 loop spans 13 amino acids. With 8 bases removed from V and 4 bases from J, the gap between germline ends came to 12 bases. The germline V gene encodes CDR1 MDHEN and CDR2 SYDVKM. CDR3 bases: TGTGCCAGCGCCACCCGTATGTACAATGAGCAGTTCTTC. Encoded protein: CASATRMYNEQFF.

CDR3 coding DNA: TGTGCCAGCAGTTCTGGCTCGCCCCCCGAGCAGTACTTC. Translated, it gives CASSSGSPPEQYF. The chain has TRBV28 and TRBJ2-7; D ambiguous. Trimming took off 4 bases at V and 6 bases at J, with 13 bases between the two ends. The CDR3 is 13 amino acids. Germline CDR1 and CDR2: MDHEN and SYDVKM.

The V and J genes are TRBV7-2 and TRBJ2-7; TRBD1 matches 11 bases. The CDR3 covers 19 residues. CDR1 is SGHTA, CDR2 FQGNSA, per germline. The V gene end was trimmed by 3 bases and the J gene end by 1 base; junction bases not matched to a gene: 14. The DNA of the CDR3 is TGTGCCAGCAGCTTCGGGAGGACAGGGGGCGCAGGAGGATCCTACGAGCAGTACTTC. Its translation is CASSFGRTGGAGGSYEQYF.

V is TRBV5-1 and J is TRBJ1-1, with D perhaps TRBD1 (5 bases). V dropped 4 bases and J dropped 4 bases, with 14 bases sitting between them. The V gene's germline CDR1 is SGHRS and CDR2 YFSETQ. This CDR3 comprises 14 residues. The CDR3 loop reads CASSPSGEGTEAFF. The CDR3 nucleotides are TGCGCCAGCAGCCCCTCGGGGGAGGGCACTGAAGCTTTCTTT.

V usage is TRBV6-1 and J usage is TRBJ2-7; D perhaps matches TRBD2 (6 bases). V was shortened by 8 bases and J by 2 bases, with 19 bases between the two germline ends. CDR1 and CDR2 from the germline V gene are MNHNS and SASEGT. The CDR3 runs 15 residues. The CDR3 coding sequence is TGTGCCAGCGCAAGAGAGGCGGGACCGACCTACGAGCAGTACTTC. This gives the protein CASAREAGPTYEQYF.

This chain uses TRBV7-6 with TRBJ2-7, with TRBD1 matching over 9 bases. V was clipped by 1 base and J by 7 bases; unmatched bases: 5. CDR1 and CDR2 from the germline V gene are SGHVS and FNYEAQ. CDR3 length: 14 amino acids. CDR3 nucleotide sequence: TGTGCCAGCAGCTTAGGGACAGGGGCTGGGGAGCAGTACTTC. It is translated as CASSLGTGAGEQYF.

V gene TRBV28 combines with J gene TRBJ2-2; D call uncertain. The CDR3 contains 13 residues. V was cut by 8 bases and J by 5 bases, with 12 bases left in between. Germline values: CDR1 MDHEN, CDR2 SYDVKM. In nucleotides, the CDR3 is TGTGCCAGCCGCAGCCCTAGGACCGGGGAGCTGTTTTTT. Protein: CASRSPRTGELFF. Full variable domain (outside the CDR3, taken from reference TRBV28 and TRBJ2-2): DVKVTQSSRYLVKRTGEKVFLECVQDMDHENMFWYRQDPGLGLRLIYFSYDVKMKEKGDIPEGYSVSREKKERFSLILESASTNQTSMYLCASRSPRTGELFFGEGSRLTVL.

This clone was found once. CDR3 region: CASTKTTETQYF. For the CDR3, the DNA is TGTGCCAGCACTAAAACAACAGAGACCCAGTACTTC. J is TRBJ2-5 and V is TRBV6-1; no clear D. Germline V gives CDR1 MNHNS, CDR2 SASEGT. Trimming pared 7 bases from V and 4 bases from J, leaving 10 bases between. This CDR3 is built from 12 residues.

CDR3 amino acids: CASSPSGLNEKLFF. The CDR3 bases are TGTGCCAGCAGCCCTTCAGGGCTTAATGAAAAACTGTTTTTT. This rearrangement joins TRBV5-5 to TRBJ1-4; D is perhaps TRBD1 (5 bases). The V end was cut by 4 bases, the J end by 4 bases, with 11 bases between. The CDR3 totals 14 residues. The germline V gene has CDR1 SGHKS and CDR2 YYEKEE (reference sequence).

The count of this clone is one. The V gene is TRBV2, the J gene TRBJ1-5; D gene unclear. Germline assignment: CDR1 SNHLY and CDR2 FYNNEI. The CDR3 has 14 amino acids. V lost 7 bases, J lost 3 bases, and 13 bases lay in between. DNA of the CDR3: TGTGCCAGCACCTTATACACTTCCAATCAGCCCCAGCATTTT. It is translated as CASTLYTSNQPQHF.

This clone was seen only once. The CDR3: CSARVIYEQYF. The CDR3 DNA reads TGCAGTGCTAGAGTTATTTACGAGCAGTACTTC. V gene TRBV20-1 combines with J gene TRBJ2-7; D is undetermined. Trimming shortened V by 1 base and J by 4 bases, and 5 bases separated the two germline ends. Germline V gene lookup returns CDR1 DFQATT and CDR2 SNEGSKA (reference sequence). This CDR3 is built from 11 residues.

The rearrangement uses TRBV6-5 and TRBJ1-6, with 7 bases matching TRBD1. This CDR3 comprises 14 residues. The J segment lost 7 bases and the V segment lost 7 bases, leaving 7 bases of the junction unmatched. Per germline, CDR1 MNHEY and CDR2 SVGAGI. CDR3 sequence: CASNKAGGNSPLHF. The CDR3 coding sequence is TGTGCCAGCAATAAGGCAGGGGGGAATTCACCCCTCCACTTT.

V gene TRBV7-2 combines with J gene TRBJ2-2; 11 nucleotides match TRBD2. V gave up 8 bases and J gave up 0 bases; unmatched junction bases: 8. From germline, CDR1 is SGHTA and CDR2 FQGNSA. The length of the CDR3 is 17 residues. As DNA, the CDR3 is TGTGCCAGCCCCATGCCGACTAGCGGGACGAACACCGGGGAGCTGTTTTTT. This translates into CASPMPTSGTNTGELFF.

The CDR3 region is CASSEVGVLGGANVLTF. The CDR3 DNA reads as TGTGCCAGCAGTGAAGTTGGGGTGCTAGGTGGGGCCAACGTCCTGACTTTC. The chain couples TRBV6-1 to TRBJ2-6; unclear D gene. Looked up from germline, CDR1 is MNHNS and CDR2 is SASEGT. CDR3 length: 17 amino acids. The V and J ends lost 1 base and 3 bases respectively, with 13 bases between them.

This clone was observed a few times. The chain is built from TRBV13 and TRBJ2-4; TRBD2 aligns across 11 bases. The CDR3 loop spans 18 amino acids. The ends lost 0 bases at V and 7 bases at J; junction bases unmatched: 11. Germline loops: CDR1 PRHDT, CDR2 FYEKMQ (reference sequence). The CDR3 DNA reads TGTGCCAGCAGCTTAGGGCTACTAGCGGGAGTTGAGGGGAACATTCAGTACTTC. Its translation: CASSLGLLAGVEGNIQYF.